The T cell receptor beta chain described here comes from a study of graft-versus-host responses after intestinal transplantation. Study-wide results and limits: Present in recipient marrow, GvH clones included some that appeared first in ileum or blood.

Comments on this clone: Its cognate antigen is unknown. Other DNA sequences from this sample encode an identical CDR3 as well.

Using immunoSEQ multiplex PCR, the repertoire was profiled, and TCRdb retains in-frame clones only, with some absent. The table has 90,000 to 150,000 clones, 85% to 95% seen once. V lost 2 bases and J lost 4, with 12 bases in between. CDR1 is MNHEY and CDR2 is SVGAGI in the germline V gene. This CDR3 has 15 residues. The chain uses TRBV6-5 and TRBJ2-1; possible D gene TRBD2, 7 bases. The sequencing used unstimulated CD4+ T cells sorted from spleen or lymph node cells, collected before intestinal transplant. The source of this sequence is a human donor who received an intestinal transplant. The CDR3 DNA reads as TGTGCCAGCAGTTACGAGGGGGGGGGTTACAATGAGCAGTTCTTC. This translates into CASSYEGGGYNEQFF.